This TCR beta chain stems from a study of blood T cell repertoires in COVID-19. Study summary: The cDNA or gDNA used as material had been derived from T cells, B-cell-depleted T cells, or PBMCs.

Trimming took 3 bases from V and 8 from J; bases not matched to a gene: 7. Germline lookup yields CDR1 GTSNPN and CDR2 SVGIG (reference sequence). The CDR3 runs 14 residues. Original methodology: Reference gene primer amplification gave nucleated cell count estimates. Generated by immunoSEQ multiplex PCR, the TCRdb table keeps only in-frame clones and is missing some. V, J and clone size are taken as reported in that table, and D and trimming were inferred from the DNA itself. The data contain over 80,000 clones, 75% to 85% of them seen just once; the ten biggest clones take up 15% to 20%. This TCR came from a woman aged 80 or older with active or convalescent COVID-19. The rearrangement uses TRBV30 and TRBJ2-1; 10 nucleotides match TRBD2. The sequenced sample was peripheral blood. The CDR3 DNA reads TGTGCCTGGAGATTGTGGACTAGCGGACATGAGCAGTTCTTC. This codes for CAWRLWTSGHEQFF.